A single sample gave rise to the 21 T cell receptor beta chains below, sequenced in a study of regulatory T cells in long-lasting Graves disease (dated by TCRdb to the early 2020s). Libraries were constructed by multiplex PCR. Sequencing used an Illumina HiSeq 4000. TCR beta libraries were built with iRepertoire HTBI primers and Arm-PCR amplification of CDR3 regions. Clones were called with MiXCR by TCRdb after fastp trimmed the public reads at Q25, and only in-frame beta chains were retained. Identical CDR3 proteins give one entry, which carries the most common genes and DNA. This sample holds about 430,000 distinct CDR3 sequences; around 20% were observed only once. The ten largest clones represent approximately 15% of the sample. The time point label of this sample denotes: persistent/refractory GD, antithyroid drugs over 5 years with positive TRAb. RNA was extracted from PBMCs in TRIzol for both TCR sequencing and RNA sequencing.

Sequenced here: peripheral blood mononuclear cells (PBMCs), sampled when the disease was refractory, from a patient treated with antithyroid drugs. The receptors shown here come from a female donor with Graves disease.

The chain recombines TRBV25-1 with TRBJ1-1; TRBD1 might be the D (5 bases). Germline V gene data show CDR1 as MGHDK and CDR2 as SYGVNS. V lost 11 bases to trimming and J lost 0 bases, with 16 bases between them. The CDR3 is 14 amino acids. The CDR3 bases are TGTGCCTCCCGGGGGGGGGGGTTGAACACTGAAGCTTTCTTT. Encoded protein: CASRGGGLNTEAFF.

The chain joins TRBV29-1 to TRBJ2-2, with 10 bases identical to TRBD2. After removal of 0 bases from V and 7 bases from J, the junction contained 8 bases not matched to a gene. The CDR3 extends over 16 amino acids. Germline V lookup: CDR1 SQVTM, CDR2 ANQGSEA. The CDR3 bases are TGCAGCGTTGAAGATAGGGCTAGCGGGAGAGGCGGGGAGCTGTTTTTT. As protein: CSVEDRASGRGGELFF.

The chain has TRBV5-6 and TRBJ2-7; D gene ambiguous. CDR1 and CDR2 (germline): SGHDT, YYEEEE. This CDR3 is 14 amino acids long. Trimming pared 3 bases from V and 3 bases from J, leaving 13 bases between. CDR3 nucleotides: TGTGCCAGCAGCTCGGTACTAAAGGACTACGAGCAGTACTTC. As protein: CASSSVLKDYEQYF.

This clonotype was detected many times. CDR3 DNA: TGTGCCAGCATTGGGACAGACTTATACGAGCAGTACTTC. This codes for CASIGTDLYEQYF. The J gene is TRBJ2-7, the V gene TRBV2, with 7 bases matching TRBD1. Germline V lookup: CDR1 SNHLY, CDR2 FYNNEI. The CDR3 has 13 amino acids. V shed 7 bases, J shed 4 bases, and the junction held 7 bases outside the gene matches.

This clonotype was recorded many times. The chain is built from TRBV20-1 and TRBJ2-5, with a possible D match to TRBD2 (6 bases). The ends were cut back, 0 bases at V and 4 bases at J, with 15 bases in the middle. The CDR3 runs 15 residues. Per the germline V gene, CDR1 is DFQATT and CDR2 is SNEGSKA (reference sequence). In DNA form, the CDR3 reads TGCAGTGCTAGAGATAGCCGGGAGTGGGGAGAGACCCAGTACTTC. As protein: CSARDSREWGETQYF.

The chain is built from TRBV3-1 and TRBJ2-5; TRBD2 agrees at 7 bases. Germline V CDR1 and CDR2: LGHDT, YNNKEL (reference sequence). Trimming cost V 2 bases and J 4 bases; bases outside gene matches: 10. The CDR3 sequence is 16 residues long. The CDR3 loop reads CASSQSRLAGGETQYF. The CDR3 nucleotides read TGTGCCAGCAGCCAATCACGACTAGCCGGAGGAGAGACCCAGTACTTC.

This clonotype was seen a few times. This chain joins TRBV6-2 or TRBV6-3 and TRBJ2-1; 16 nucleotides line up with TRBD2. V lost 6 bases, J lost 9 bases, and 5 bases stayed unmatched. The CDR3 length is 15 residues. Per the germline V gene, CDR1 is MNHEY and CDR2 is SVGEGT. CDR3 protein: CASSPGTSGRAEQFF. The CDR3, as DNA: TGTGCCAGCAGCCCCGGGACTAGCGGGAGGGCTGAGCAGTTCTTC.

This clonotype was found many times. The J gene is TRBJ2-7, the V gene TRBV2; tentative D call: TRBD2 (5 bases). Germline V gene lookup returns CDR1 SNHLY and CDR2 FYNNEI. Trimming took 8 bases from V and 2 from J, leaving 7 bases between them. The CDR3 contains 11 residues. The CDR3 DNA sequence: TGTGCCAGCGTCGGGGCCTACGAGCAGTACTTC. Residues: CASVGAYEQYF. Supplemented by reference TRBV2 and TRBJ2-7, the full variable domain reads EPEVTQTPSHQVTQMGQEVILRCVPISNHLYFYWYRQILGQKVEFLVSFYNNEISEKSEIFDDQFSVERPDGSNFTLKIRSTKLEDSAMYFCASVGAYEQYFGPGTRLTVT.

This clonotype was detected a few times. The chain links TRBV14 to TRBJ2-7, with unresolved D. The CDR3 consists of 12 residues. V gave up 5 bases and J gave up 4 bases, with 9 bases separating them. Germline CDR1 SGHDN, CDR2 FVKESK. DNA of the CDR3: TGTGCCAGCAGCATAAGGAAGTACGAGCAGTACTTC. Translation: CASSIRKYEQYF.

There are many counts of this clonotype. The J gene is TRBJ1-2, the V gene TRBV27; D is undetermined. V lost 6 bases to trimming and J lost 9 bases, with 11 bases between them. CDR3 length equals 11 residues. CDR1 is MNHEY, CDR2 SMNVEV, per germline (reference sequence). The CDR3 sequence is CASRTGASYTF. Written as DNA, the CDR3 is TGTGCCAGCAGGACCGGAGCGAGCTACACCTTC.

This clonotype was seen many times. The chain has TRBV12-3 or TRBV12-4 and TRBJ2-7, with D possibly matching TRBD1 (5 bases). CDR3 length: 15 amino acids. V was trimmed by 3 bases and J by 5 bases, leaving 17 bases between them. The CDR3 protein is CASSLAQGGKNEQYF. The CDR3 DNA follows: TGTGCCAGCAGTTTGGCTCAGGGTGGAAAGAACGAGCAGTACTTC.

The table lists this clonotype with many counts. The CDR3 DNA is TGCGCCAGCAGCTTGGACCCGGTGGTGACCACCGGGGAGCTGTTTTTT. Protein product: CASSLDPVVTTGELFF. The chain combines TRBV5-1 with TRBJ2-2; D is uncertain. With 0 bases removed from V and 4 bases from J, the gap between germline ends came to 13 bases. Looked up from germline, CDR1 is SGHRS and CDR2 is YFSETQ. This CDR3 has 16 amino acids.

This clonotype was picked up many times. The chain carries TRBV28 and TRBJ2-5, with D unresolved. Trimming removed 5 bases at V and 0 bases at J, with 4 bases between. The germline V gene has CDR1 MDHEN and CDR2 SYDVKM. The CDR3 covers 12 residues. Here the CDR3 reads CASSGDQETQYF. Here the CDR3 DNA reads TGTGCCAGCAGTGGGGACCAAGAGACCCAGTACTTC.

J is TRBJ2-7 and V is TRBV20-1; possibly TRBD1 for D (6 bases). Deletions cut 5 bases from V and 4 bases from J, with 15 bases between. This CDR3 contains 13 residues. Germline V CDR1 and CDR2: DFQATT, SNEGSKA (reference sequence). DNA of the CDR3: TGCAGTGCTCCCGGGACACAATTTTACGAGCAGTACTTC. It encodes CSAPGTQFYEQYF.

This clonotype was counted only a few times. The CDR3 DNA follows: TGCGCCAGCAGCCGGGGGACCGCGGCCGGAGAGACCCAGTACTTC. This gives the protein CASSRGTAAGETQYF. The V gene is TRBV5-1, the J gene TRBJ2-5; weak D call: TRBD2 (6 bases). This CDR3 has 15 amino acids. Germline V gives CDR1 SGHRS, CDR2 YFSETQ. Trimming removed 4 bases at V and 4 bases at J, with 17 bases between. The full variable domain, its missing parts supplied by reference TRBV5-1 and TRBJ2-5, is KAGVTQTPRYLIKTRGQQVTLSCSPISGHRSVSWYQQTPGQGLQFLFEYFSETQRNKGNFPGRFSGRQFSNSRSEMNVSTLELGDSALYLCASSRGTAAGETQYFGPGTRLLVL.

This clonotype has ten or more counts. CDR3 in amino acids: CASRRGGKAEAFF. CDR3 sequence (DNA): TGTGCCAGCAGGCGGGGGGGAAAGGCTGAAGCTTTCTTT. This chain connects TRBV28 to TRBJ1-1, with D possibly matching TRBD1 (5 bases). V lost 6 bases, J lost 6 bases, and 14 bases lay in between. Germline-derived CDR1 and CDR2 are MDHEN and SYDVKM. The CDR3 spans 13 residues.

This clonotype was observed at least ten times. The chain recombines TRBV28 with TRBJ2-5; TRBD2 aligns across 8 bases. The CDR3 sequence is 16 residues long. Unmatched junction bases numbered 14, after V lost 1 base and J lost 10 bases. Germline V gene sequence: CDR1 MDHEN, CDR2 SYDVKM. This CDR3 reads CASSLLEVSGEGDQYF. Written as DNA, the CDR3 is TGTGCCAGCAGTTTATTGGAGGTTAGCGGGGAGGGAGACCAGTACTTC.

This clonotype occurred a few times. The junction does not match germline at one end; this may be a read error. V usage is TRBV20-1 and J usage is TRBJ1-6, with 7 nucleotides matching TRBD1. Germline CDR1 DFQATT, CDR2 SNEGSKA (reference sequence). The length of the CDR3 is 10 residues. For the CDR3, the DNA is TGCAGTGCTAGGATAGGGGGCACCTTCTTT. Translation: CSARIGGTFF.

V is TRBV6-5 and J is TRBJ2-1, with 7 bases matching TRBD2. Germline assignment: CDR1 MNHEY and CDR2 SVGAGI. The CDR3 runs 15 residues. V trimming: 2 bases; J trimming: 4 bases; junction bases outside the gene matches: 5. In DNA, the CDR3 is TGTGCCAGCAGTTACCTTAGCGGGCCATACAATGAGCAGTTCTTC. This translates into CASSYLSGPYNEQFF.

The sample holds many counts of this clonotype. The chain is built from TRBV5-1 and TRBJ2-7; 8 bases line up with TRBD2. This CDR3 is built from 15 residues. J lost 3 bases, V lost 4 bases, and 9 bases had no gene match. Looked up from germline, CDR1 is SGHRS and CDR2 is YFSETQ. The CDR3 DNA reads as TGCGCCAGCAGCCTAGCGACTAGCGAGGTCTACGAGCAGTACTTC. This codes for CASSLATSEVYEQYF.

On this clonotype itself: This may stem from a read error, because a much larger clone lies one nucleotide away. The chain employs TRBV7-2 and TRBJ2-5; maybe TRBD2 (5 bases). This CDR3 spans 14 amino acids. Germline V gene lookup returns CDR1 SGHTA and CDR2 FQGNSA. CDR3 loop: CASVRGGIQEAQYF. In DNA form, the CDR3 reads TGTGCCAGCGTTCGGGGTGGGATTCAAGAGGCCCAGTACTTC. Combining the CDR3 with reference TRBV7-2 and TRBJ2-5 gives the whole variable domain GAGVSQSPSNKVTEKGKDVELRCDPISGHTALYWYRQSLGQGLEFLIYFQGNSAPDKSGLPSDRFSAERTGGSVSTLTIQRTQQEDSAVYLCASVRGGIQEAQYFGPGTRLLVL.